A single sample is the source of the 8 T cell receptor beta chains below, sequenced in a study of human T cells and chemical hapten exposure. Time point in this sample: pre-sensitization, week 0. The treatment: therapeutic diphenylcyclopropenone sensitization with weekly scalp DPC. TCRdb passed the RACE reads through MiXCR, listing each CDR3 protein once. The table includes 300,000 to 450,000 distinct CDR3 sequences, 4.5% to 5.5% detected once. The material sequenced was whole blood, taken in connection with sensitization to the hapten diphenylcyclopropenone (DPC). These receptors originate from a young woman with alopecia areata. Some clones in this sample may be carry-over from other donors' samples.

This clonotype was recorded a few times. J is TRBJ2-5 and V is TRBV29-1; D remains ambiguous. V dropped 5 bases and J dropped 3 bases, with 7 bases sitting between them. This CDR3 is built from 11 residues. Germline V gene lookup returns CDR1 SQVTM and CDR2 ANQGSEA. The CDR3 spells CSVRQEETQYF. In DNA form, the CDR3 reads TGCAGCGTTCGACAAGAAGAGACCCAGTACTTC.

In its sample, this clonotype was seen many times. The chain has TRBV5-1 and TRBJ1-1, with D hard to call. The CDR3 has 15 amino acids. Germline V gene data show CDR1 as SGHRS and CDR2 as YFSETQ. Trimming took off 5 bases at V and 5 bases at J, with 19 bases between the two ends. CDR3 coding DNA: TGCGCCAGCAGTCGCAGACTTTCGGTAAGAACTGAAGCTTTCTTT. Translating it yields CASSRRLSVRTEAFF.

Only a few counts were recorded for this clonotype. The CDR3 here is CASSPLRDSPLHF. The CDR3 region has the DNA TGTGCCAGCAGTCCTCTTAGGGATTCACCCCTCCACTTT. The J gene is TRBJ1-6, the V gene TRBV12-3 or TRBV12-4; no clear D. V lost 5 bases and J lost 8, with 10 bases in between. This CDR3 comprises 13 residues.

This clonotype occurred many times. CDR3 DNA sequence: TGTGCCACCAACTCGGGACAGGGTTTCGATGAGCAGTTCTTC. Translated, it gives CATNSGQGFDEQFF. The V and J genes are TRBV24-1 and TRBJ2-1, with 9 nucleotides matching TRBD1. The V segment lost 8 bases and the J segment 8 bases; nucleotides outside the gene matches: 9. This CDR3 contains 14 residues. The V gene's germline CDR1 is KGHDR and CDR2 SFDVKD.

This clonotype was picked up many times. The chain links TRBV21-1 to TRBJ2-7. TRBV21-1 is marked as a pseudogene. This CDR3 has 16 residues. In DNA, the CDR3 is TGTGCCAGCAGCAAAGGGCAATTGGGCAGAACCTACGAGCAGTACTTC. It is translated as CASSKGQLGRTYEQYF.

This clonotype was picked up a small number of times. One end of the junction does not line up with germline, which may come from a read error. The V and J genes are TRBV5-1 and TRBJ2-5; 9 positions agree with TRBD2. CDR1 SGHRS and CDR2 YFSETQ come from the germline V gene. The CDR3 is made up of 15 amino acids. Here the CDR3 reads CTSSSIAGAQETQYF. In nucleotides, the CDR3 is TGCACCAGCAGCTCAATAGCGGGGGCCCAAGAGACCCAGTACTTC.

This clonotype was seen many times. The chain carries TRBV12-3 or TRBV12-4 and TRBJ1-6; maybe TRBD1 (5 bases). The germline V and J ends were trimmed by 10 bases and 14 bases, with 24 bases remaining between them. The CDR3 length is 14 residues. The CDR3 is CATTRDRGWGTLHF. The CDR3 DNA reads TGTGCCACCACTAGGGACCGGGGATGGGGGACCCTCCACTTT.

This clonotype was counted many times. The chain recombines TRBV27 with TRBJ1-4; no firm D call. The length of the CDR3 is 14 residues. V gave up 7 bases and J gave up 5 bases, with 14 bases separating them. The germline gives CDR1 MNHEY, CDR2 SMNVEV (reference sequence). DNA of the CDR3: TGTGCCAGCAACGAGGGAGGTGGGAATGAAAAACTGTTTTTT. Protein product: CASNEGGGNEKLFF.